This TCR beta chain is drawn from a study of OX40 agonist ivuxolimab in advanced cancers. The protocol was immunoSEQ multiplex PCR, while the TCRdb copy is restricted to in-frame clones and leaves out a portion. The repertoire has some 80,000 clones, just over 90% of them found once; the top ten carry 4.5% to 5%. Germline CDR1 SGHRS, CDR2 YFSETQ. V was trimmed by 5 bases and J by 0 bases, leaving 10 bases between them. The CDR3 loop spans 14 amino acids. This clone was seen a single time. The source was CD4+ or CD8+ T cells sorted from blood, collected in a trial of the OX40 agonist ivuxolimab. The rearrangement links TRBV5-1 to TRBJ2-3; TRBD1 is a possible D gene (5 bases). The receptor's source is an adult with an advanced solid tumor such as melanoma, head and neck, liver or kidney cancer. CDR3 bases: TGCGCCAGCAGGAGGACACAAAGCACAGATACGCAGTATTTT. Protein: CASRRTQSTDTQYF.